The TCR beta chain under discussion was sequenced for a study of siplizumab effects on memory and regulatory T cells. Study results and limitations: Suppressive capability of dividing Tregs from siplizumab cultures went unverified. An assignable naive or memory phenotype was lacking in roughly 80-96% of proliferating CD4+ or CD8+ clones.

Sequencing used immunoSEQ multiplex PCR; TCRdb keeps in-frame clones, though not all of them. The data contain under 70,000 clones, roughly 78% of them singletons. Unstimulated naive, memory, effector memory and TEMRA subsets were subjected to sequencing in a few donor pairs. Details on this clone: The antigen is undetermined.

The TCR sequence derives from a human donor in good health. The sample comprised memory CD4+ T cells sorted from blood.

The chain's CDR3 is CASSLDLGDSPLHF. The DNA for the CDR3 is TGTGCCAGCAGCTTAGATCTCGGGGATTCACCCCTCCACTTT. The chain has TRBV7-9 and TRBJ1-6; D is unclear. Deletions cut 1 base from V and 8 bases from J, with 9 bases between. There are 14 residues in the CDR3. Per the germline V gene, CDR1 is SEHNR and CDR2 is FQNEAQ (reference sequence).